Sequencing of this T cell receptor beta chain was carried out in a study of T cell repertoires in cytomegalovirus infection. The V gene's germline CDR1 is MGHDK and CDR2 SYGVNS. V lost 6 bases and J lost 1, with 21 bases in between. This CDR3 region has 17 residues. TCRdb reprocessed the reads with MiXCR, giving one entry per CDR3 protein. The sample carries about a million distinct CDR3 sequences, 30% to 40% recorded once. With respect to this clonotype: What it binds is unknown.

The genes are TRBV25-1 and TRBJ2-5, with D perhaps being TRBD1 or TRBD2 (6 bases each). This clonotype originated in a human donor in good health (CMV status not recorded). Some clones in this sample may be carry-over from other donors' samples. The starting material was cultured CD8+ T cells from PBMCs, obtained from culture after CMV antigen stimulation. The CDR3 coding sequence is TGTGCCAGCAGCGCCCCAAAGAGGGGGAGGTTCCAAGAGACCCAGTACTTC. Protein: CASSAPKRGRFQETQYF. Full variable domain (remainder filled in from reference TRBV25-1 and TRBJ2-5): EADIYQTPRYLVIGTGKKITLECSQTMGHDKMYWYQQDPGMELHLIHYSYGVNSTEKGDLSSESTVSRIRTEHFPLTLESARPSHTSQYLCASSAPKRGRFQETQYFGPGTRLLVL.